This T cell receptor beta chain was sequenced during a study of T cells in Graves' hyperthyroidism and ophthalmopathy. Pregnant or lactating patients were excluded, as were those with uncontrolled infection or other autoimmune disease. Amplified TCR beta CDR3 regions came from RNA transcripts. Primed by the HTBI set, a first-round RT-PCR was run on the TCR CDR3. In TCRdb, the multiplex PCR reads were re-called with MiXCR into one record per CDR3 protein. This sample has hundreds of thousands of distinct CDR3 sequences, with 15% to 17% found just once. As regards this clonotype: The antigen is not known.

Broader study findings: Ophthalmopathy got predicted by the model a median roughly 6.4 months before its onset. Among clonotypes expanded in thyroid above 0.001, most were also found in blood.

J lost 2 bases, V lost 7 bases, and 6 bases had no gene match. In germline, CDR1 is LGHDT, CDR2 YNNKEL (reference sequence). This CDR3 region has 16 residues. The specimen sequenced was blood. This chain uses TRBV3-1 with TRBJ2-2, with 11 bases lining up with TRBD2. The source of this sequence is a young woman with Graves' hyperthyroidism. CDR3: CASKRLAGTNTGELFF. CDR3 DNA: TGTGCCAGCAAACGACTAGCGGGGACTAACACCGGGGAGCTGTTTTTT.